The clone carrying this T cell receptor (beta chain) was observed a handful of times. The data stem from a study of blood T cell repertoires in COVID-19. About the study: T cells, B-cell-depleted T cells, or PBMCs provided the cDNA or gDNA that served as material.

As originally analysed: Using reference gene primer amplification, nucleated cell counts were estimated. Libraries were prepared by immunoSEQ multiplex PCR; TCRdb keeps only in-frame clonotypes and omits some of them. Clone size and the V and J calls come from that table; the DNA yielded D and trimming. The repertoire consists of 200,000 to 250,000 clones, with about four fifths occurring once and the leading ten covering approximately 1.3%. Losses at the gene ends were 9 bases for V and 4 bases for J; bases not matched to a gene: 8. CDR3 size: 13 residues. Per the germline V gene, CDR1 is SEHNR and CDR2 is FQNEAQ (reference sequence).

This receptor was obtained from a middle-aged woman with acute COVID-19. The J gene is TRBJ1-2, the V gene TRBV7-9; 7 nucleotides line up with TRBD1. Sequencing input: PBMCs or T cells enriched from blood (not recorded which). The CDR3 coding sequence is TGTGCCAGTGTGACAGGGACCAGCTATGGCTACACCTTC. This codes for CASVTGTSYGYTF.